Presented here are 30 T cell receptor beta chains from one specimen sequenced in a study of CD8+ T cells in alopecia areata. Treatment noted: oral pan-JAK inhibitor, 5-10 mg twice daily. Sequencing relied on a cDNA template that was reverse transcribed from extracted RNA. The assay was immunoSEQ multiplex PCR, and TCRdb's table has in-frame clones only and misses some. This table has 150,000 to 200,000 clones, around half appearing once. Material: CD8+ T cells sorted from blood, obtained at week 24, from a patient treated with tofacitinib. The source is a human donor with alopecia areata.

This clone has only a few counts. The rearrangement links TRBV25-1 to TRBJ2-1, with 7 bases aligning to TRBD2. The germline CDR1 and CDR2 sequences are MGHDK and SYGVNS. The CDR3 length is 18 residues. The ends lost 1 base at V and 2 bases at J; junction bases unmatched: 11. CDR3 bases: TGTGCCAGCAGTGAATCGGGAGGATCTGGACGGGCCTACAATGAGCAGTTCTTC. Protein product: CASSESGGSGRAYNEQFF.

This clone was seen only a few times. This chain connects TRBV5-1 to TRBJ1-1, with D unclear. V was pared by 9 bases and J by 0 bases, with 18 bases between. There are 15 residues in the CDR3. Germline lookup yields CDR1 SGHRS and CDR2 YFSETQ. The CDR3 coding sequence is TGCGCCATTTCCGATCCGACAAGTATGAACACTGAAGCTTTCTTT. Residues: CAISDPTSMNTEAFF. Drawing the rest from reference TRBV5-1 and TRBJ1-1, the complete variable domain is KAGVTQTPRYLIKTRGQQVTLSCSPISGHRSVSWYQQTPGQGLQFLFEYFSETQRNKGNFPGRFSGRQFSNSRSEMNVSTLELGDSALYLCAISDPTSMNTEAFFGQGTRLTVV.

This sequence joins TRBV25-1 and TRBJ1-1, with D unresolved. V was shortened by 4 bases and J by 10 bases, with 10 bases between the two germline ends. The CDR3 totals 11 residues. Germline CDR1 MGHDK, CDR2 SYGVNS. The CDR3 region has the DNA TGTGCCAGCAGTGTTGCCGGGAGAGCTTTCTTT. Its translation is CASSVAGRAFF.

This clone was counted a few times. The V gene is TRBV7-7, the J gene TRBJ2-7; 7 bases align to TRBD1. V dropped 5 bases and J dropped 6; count of bases not matched to a gene: 7. From germline, CDR1 is SSHAT and CDR2 FNYEAQ (reference sequence). The CDR3 has 13 residues. The CDR3 DNA reads as TGTGCCAGCAGCCCAGGGGGTGGGACCGAGCAGTACTTC. Its protein is CASSPGGGTEQYF.

This clone was observed a handful of times. This chain connects TRBV4-3 to TRBJ2-5; weak D call: TRBD2 (6 bases). Gene TRBJ2-7 matches the end of the DNA better, so the J call may be wrong. The CDR3 loop spans 13 amino acids. Germline lookup yields CDR1 LGHNA and CDR2 YSLEER. CDR3 in DNA: TGCGCCAGCAGTCCGGGACTCGCTGGCGAGCAGTACTTC. Protein product: CASSPGLAGEQYF.

The chain links TRBV2 to TRBJ1-2, with 9 bases identical to TRBD1. Germline V gives CDR1 SNHLY, CDR2 FYNNEI. The CDR3 contains 16 residues. Germline trimming cut 5 bases from V and 4 bases from J; bases unmatched to any gene: 11. The CDR3 protein is CASSKGQGSIIYGYTF. The CDR3 DNA reads as TGTGCCAGCAGTAAAGGACAGGGGAGTATTATCTATGGCTACACCTTC. The whole variable domain, remainder taken from reference TRBV2 and TRBJ1-2, is EPEVTQTPSHQVTQMGQEVILRCVPISNHLYFYWYRQILGQKVEFLVSFYNNEISEKSEIFDDQFSVERPDGSNFTLKIRSTKLEDSAMYFCASSKGQGSIIYGYTFGSGTRLTVV.

V usage is TRBV7-3 and J usage is TRBJ1-1, with unresolved D. CDR1 is SGHTA and CDR2 is FQGTGA in the germline V gene. Trimming pared 3 bases from V and 7 bases from J, leaving 3 bases between. The CDR3 contains 10 residues. The CDR3, as DNA: TGTGCCAGCAGCTTTTATGAAGCTTTCTTT. It specifies CASSFYEAFF.

This clone was seen only a few times. J is TRBJ2-3 and V is TRBV9, with 11 bases lining up with TRBD2. Unmatched junction bases numbered 5, after V lost 3 bases and J lost 2 bases. The CDR3 has 16 residues. CDR1 is SGDLS, CDR2 YYNGEE, per germline. CDR3 nucleotide sequence: TGTGCCAGCAGCGGAGGGACTAGCGGATACACAGATACGCAGTATTTT. Its protein product is CASSGGTSGYTDTQYF.

The rearrangement uses TRBV19 and TRBJ1-2; 8 bases are shared with TRBD1. CDR3 length equals 12 residues. Germline assignment: CDR1 LNHDA and CDR2 SQIVND (reference sequence). The V and J ends lost 8 bases and 8 bases, in that order; junction bases with no gene match: 7. The CDR3 sequence: CASRTGTLGYTF. The CDR3, as DNA: TGTGCCAGTCGGACAGGGACCCTGGGCTACACCTTC.

This clone was seen more than once but under ten times. The gene calls are TRBV30 and TRBJ1-1; D not certain. The CDR3 has 11 residues. Trimming stripped 5 bases from V and 5 bases from J, with 9 bases between. Germline-derived CDR1 and CDR2 are GTSNPN and SVGIG (reference sequence). This CDR3 reads CAWAFGTEAFF. In DNA, the CDR3 is TGTGCCTGGGCGTTCGGAACTGAAGCTTTCTTT.

The chain carries TRBV30 and TRBJ2-7; TRBD2 might be the D (6 bases). Per germline, CDR1 GTSNPN and CDR2 SVGIG (reference sequence). This CDR3 comprises 13 residues. The germline V and J ends were trimmed by 1 base and 2 bases, with 9 bases remaining between them. The CDR3, as DNA: TGTGCCTGGAGTGATTGGGGGGCCTACGAGCAGTACTTC. This sequence encodes CAWSDWGAYEQYF.

The chain has TRBV10-3 and TRBJ2-2, with TRBD2 identical over 14 bases. Germline-derived CDR1 and CDR2 are ENHRY and SYGVKD. After removal of 7 bases from V and 3 bases from J, the junction contained 1 base not matched to a gene. This CDR3 is built from 15 residues. CDR3 loop: CAIKGLAGDTGELFF. Here the CDR3 DNA reads TGTGCCATCAAGGGACTAGCGGGGGACACCGGGGAGCTGTTTTTT.

The chain carries TRBV6-4 and TRBJ2-1; D is ambiguous. Germline V gene lookup returns CDR1 MRHNA and CDR2 SNTAGT. The V end lost 1 base, the J end lost 9 bases, and 7 bases lay between the germline ends. The CDR3 spans 12 residues. CDR3 protein: CASSDWNGEQFF. The CDR3, as DNA: TGTGCCAGCAGTGACTGGAATGGTGAGCAGTTCTTC.

Details on this clone: Different DNA sequences within this sample yield the same CDR3. The V gene is TRBV27, the J gene TRBJ2-7; D unresolved. The CDR3 is 11 amino acids. Deletions cut 4 bases from V and 5 bases from J, with 6 bases between. Germline V gene lookup returns CDR1 MNHEY and CDR2 SMNVEV (reference sequence). The DNA for the CDR3 is TGTGCCAGCAGTTACGGAGACGAGCAGTACTTC. Translating gives CASSYGDEQYF.

This chain connects TRBV27 to TRBJ2-3; D unresolved. This CDR3 has 16 amino acids. V lost 3 bases and J lost 2, with 15 bases in between. Germline V CDR1 and CDR2: MNHEY, SMNVEV (reference sequence). This CDR3 is CASSLIPSRNTDTQYF. CDR3 nucleotide sequence: TGTGCCAGCAGTTTGATCCCAAGCCGTAACACAGATACGCAGTATTTT.

This clone turned up a few times. The V call is TRBV7-3, the J call TRBJ2-6; no reliable D call. The CDR3 contains 15 residues. Germline CDR1 reads SGHTA; CDR2 reads FQGTGA. V was shortened by 6 bases and J by 3 bases, with 12 bases between the two germline ends. In DNA, the CDR3 is TGTGCCAGCAGTCTTCCGGGCGGTGGGGCCAACGTCCTGACTTTC. Protein sequence: CASSLPGGGANVLTF.

The V and J genes are TRBV13 and TRBJ2-7; tentatively, D is TRBD2 (6 bases). The V gene lost 3 bases and the J gene lost 2 bases, with 11 bases spanning the gap. Germline CDR1 reads PRHDT; CDR2 reads FYEKMQ (reference sequence). The CDR3 extends over 14 amino acids. CDR3 protein: CASSFGRETYEQYF. The CDR3 DNA reads as TGTGCCAGCAGCTTCGGCCGGGAGACCTACGAGCAGTACTTC.

V gene TRBV4-3 combines with J gene TRBJ1-5, with D hard to call. With 1 base removed from V and 0 bases from J, the gap between germline ends came to 7 bases. The CDR3 runs to 15 residues. Germline assignment: CDR1 LGHNA and CDR2 YSLEER. CDR3 nucleotide sequence: TGCGCCAGCAGCCAAGGGTACGGTAGCAATCAGCCCCAGCATTTT. This encodes CASSQGYGSNQPQHF.

The gene calls are TRBV6-9 and TRBJ2-7; D call uncertain. V lost 2 bases and J lost 0, with 11 bases in between. Germline values: CDR1 MNHGY, CDR2 SVAAGI. This CDR3 has 15 residues. The CDR3, as DNA: TGTGCCAGCAGTTATAACGTCGGGCACTCCTACGAGCAGTACTTC. Translated, it gives CASSYNVGHSYEQYF.

The rearrangement links TRBV29-1 to TRBJ2-7; D might be TRBD1 (5 bases). Trimming removed 7 bases from V and 3 bases from J, with 16 bases in between. Germline V gene data show CDR1 as SQVTM and CDR2 as ANQGSEA. The CDR3 length is 13 residues. In nucleotides, the CDR3 is TGCAGCGCTGTCGGACACCAGAACTACGAGCAGTACTTC. This sequence encodes CSAVGHQNYEQYF.

Comment on this clone: Other DNA variants within this sample encode the same CDR3. The chain employs TRBV5-6 and TRBJ2-7, with 8 bases fitting TRBD1. Trimming took 4 bases from V and 2 from J; bases not matched to a gene: 5. This CDR3 spans 14 amino acids. From germline, CDR1 is SGHDT and CDR2 YYEEEE. The CDR3 region is CASSQGQGAYEQYF. The DNA of the CDR3 is TGTGCCAGCAGCCAAGGACAGGGTGCCTACGAGCAGTACTTC.

The V gene is TRBV5-4, the J gene TRBJ2-7; 9 bases are a match to TRBD2. The germline V gene encodes CDR1 SGHNT and CDR2 YYREEE (reference sequence). The CDR3 extends over 16 amino acids. The V gene end was trimmed by 3 bases and the J gene end by 6 bases; junction bases not matched to a gene: 13. The CDR3 DNA sequence: TGTGCCAGCAGCTATGGAGCGGGGGGAGAATATGGCGAGCAGTACTTC. Encoded protein: CASSYGAGGEYGEQYF.

The chain recombines TRBV4-1 with TRBJ1-1, with 8 bases aligning to TRBD1. After removal of 0 bases from V and 6 bases from J, the junction contained 6 bases not matched to a gene. Looked up from germline, CDR1 is MGHRA and CDR2 is YSYEKL. CDR3 length: 15 residues. The CDR3 spells CASSQDQGARAEAFF. The CDR3 coding sequence is TGCGCCAGCAGCCAAGATCAGGGGGCGAGGGCTGAAGCTTTCTTT.

The chain joins TRBV30 to TRBJ2-7; the match to TRBD1 covers 12 bases. CDR3 length equals 15 residues. Germline CDR1 GTSNPN, CDR2 SVGIG (reference sequence). V lost 2 bases and J lost 3; bases outside the gene matches: 5. The CDR3 region has the DNA TGTGCCTGGAGTACCGGGACAGGGGGCTTCTACGAGCAGTACTTC. Translated: CAWSTGTGGFYEQYF.

J is TRBJ1-3 and V is TRBV2; no firm D call. The CDR3 has 15 amino acids. V lost 7 bases and J lost 0, with 13 bases in between. The germline CDR1 and CDR2 sequences are SNHLY and FYNNEI. The CDR3 nucleotides read TGTGCCAGCATCTCCGGGAGCTCCTCTGGAAACACCATATATTTT. Its protein is CASISGSSSGNTIYF. Filled out from reference TRBV2 and TRBJ1-3, the complete variable domain reads EPEVTQTPSHQVTQMGQEVILRCVPISNHLYFYWYRQILGQKVEFLVSFYNNEISEKSEIFDDQFSVERPDGSNFTLKIRSTKLEDSAMYFCASISGSSSGNTIYFGEGSWLTVV.

This chain connects TRBV29-1 to TRBJ2-5; D is uncertain. CDR1 is SQVTM, CDR2 ANQGSEA, per germline. The CDR3 runs 13 residues. Trimming removed 2 bases at V and 5 bases at J, with 12 bases between. The CDR3 region has the DNA TGCAGCGTTGAATGGACCGGGTGGGAGACCCAGTACTTC. Translation gives CSVEWTGWETQYF.

This clone was seen a few times. The chain combines TRBV11-2 with TRBJ2-3; D may match TRBD1 or TRBD2 (5 bases each). Germline CDR1 SGHAT, CDR2 FQNNGV. The CDR3 loop spans 14 amino acids. V dropped 4 bases and J dropped 6 bases, with 14 bases sitting between them. The CDR3 spells CASSSGRHTDTQYF. The CDR3 nucleotides read TGTGCCAGCAGCTCGGGACGCCACACGGATACGCAGTATTTT.

This clone is medium-sized (0.01 to 0.1%) by share. This chain joins TRBV4-3 and TRBJ2-1; D uncertain. The CDR3 has 15 residues. Germline CDR1 reads LGHNA; CDR2 reads YSLEER. Trimming took off 0 bases at V and 12 bases at J, with 18 bases between the two ends. The CDR3 DNA is TGCGCCAGCAGCCAAGATCGCAACCGATACGATGGGCAGTTCTTC. Encoded protein: CASSQDRNRYDGQFF.

The chain is built from TRBV15 and TRBJ1-6; possibly TRBD1 for D (6 bases). The CDR3 consists of 17 residues. The ends were cut back, 6 bases at V and 7 bases at J, with 22 bases in the middle. The germline gives CDR1 LNHNV, CDR2 YYDKDF (reference sequence). CDR3 residues: CATRDRQAGGSNSPLHF. The CDR3 bases are TGTGCCACCAGGGACAGACAGGCCGGAGGTTCAAATTCACCCCTCCACTTT. The variable domain in full, with the rest retrieved from reference TRBV15 and TRBJ1-6, is DAMVIQNPRYQVTQFGKPVTLSCSQTLNHNVMYWYQQKSSQAPKLLFHYYDKDFNNEADTPDNFQSRRPNTSFCFLDIRSPGLGDTAMYLCATRDRQAGGSNSPLHFGNGTRLTVT.

The chain recombines TRBV12-5 with TRBJ2-2; D unclear. In germline, CDR1 is LGHNT, CDR2 FRNRAP. This CDR3 region has 12 residues. Trimming took 5 bases from V and 5 from J, leaving 6 bases between them. The CDR3 DNA follows: TGTGCTAGTGGTCACGCAACCGGGGAGCTGTTTTTT. It specifies CASGHATGELFF.